One and the same sample provided the 20 T cell receptor beta chains below, sequenced in a study of shared clonotypes between healthy human individuals. Cells designated naive CD8 were CD45RO-negative and were positively selected for CCR7, with terminally differentiated effector memory CD45RA+ cells excluded. Sequencing was performed with immunoSEQ multiplex PCR; in TCRdb, only in-frame clones are kept and a portion is missing. The sample records approximately 2,200,000 clones, approximately 94% being singletons. The source material was naive CD8+ T cells from PBMCs. These receptors were taken from a young man in good health. Some clones in this sample may be carry-over from other donors' samples.

On this clone itself: The same CDR3 also results from other DNA sequences found in this sample. The CDR3 reads CASSLGGLRETQYF. The CDR3 nucleotides read TGTGCCAGCAGCTTAGGGGGACTAAGAGAGACCCAGTACTTC. The chain recombines TRBV7-9 with TRBJ2-5; TRBD2 aligns across 7 bases. The CDR3 runs to 14 residues. Germline CDR1 and CDR2: SEHNR and FQNEAQ (reference sequence). V dropped 1 base and J dropped 4; count of bases not matched to a gene: 3.

The V and J genes are TRBV9 and TRBJ2-1, with D perhaps assigned TRBD1 or TRBD2 (5 bases each). V gave up 0 bases and J gave up 12 bases, with 22 bases separating them. The CDR3 length is 16 residues. Germline-derived CDR1 and CDR2 are SGDLS and YYNGEE. The CDR3 nucleotides read TGTGCCAGCAGCGTAGGCTCCGGGGCCAAACATCACGGGCAGTTCTTC. Protein sequence: CASSVGSGAKHHGQFF.

J is TRBJ1-1 and V is TRBV7-2; 9 bases line up with TRBD1. J gave up 0 bases and V 5 bases, and 7 bases lay outside the gene matches. The germline V gene encodes CDR1 SGHTA and CDR2 FQGNSA. This CDR3 is 16 amino acids long. This chain's CDR3 is CASSPGQGRVNTEAFF. Written as DNA, the CDR3 is TGTGCCAGCAGCCCCGGACAGGGGAGAGTGAACACTGAAGCTTTCTTT. The whole variable domain, filled in from reference TRBV7-2 and TRBJ1-1, reads GAGVSQSPSNKVTEKGKDVELRCDPISGHTALYWYRQSLGQGLEFLIYFQGNSAPDKSGLPSDRFSAERTGGSVSTLTIQRTQQEDSAVYLCASSPGQGRVNTEAFFGQGTRLTVV.

The gene calls are TRBV28 and TRBJ2-2; D possibly corresponds to TRBD1 (6 bases). Trimming took 6 bases from V and 1 from J, leaving 6 bases between them. CDR1 is MDHEN and CDR2 is SYDVKM in the germline V gene. The CDR3 length is 13 residues. CDR3 in amino acids: CASRGQNTGELFF. As DNA, the CDR3 is TGTGCCAGCAGGGGACAGAACACCGGGGAGCTGTTTTTT.

The V gene is TRBV7-8, the J gene TRBJ2-1, with unresolved D. V was cut by 1 base and J by 2 bases, with 6 bases left in between. Germline V lookup: CDR1 SGHVS, CDR2 FQNEAQ. This CDR3 region has 14 residues. CDR3 nucleotide sequence: TGTGCCAGCAGCTTAGACCCGCCCTACAATGAGCAGTTCTTC. Translating it yields CASSLDPPYNEQFF.

The chain combines TRBV7-3 with TRBJ2-3; D not certain. CDR3 length equals 12 residues. Germline V gives CDR1 SGHTA, CDR2 FQGTGA. V was cut by 3 bases and J by 5 bases, with 6 bases left in between. The CDR3 loop reads CASSFRRDTQYF. The CDR3 region has the DNA TGTGCCAGCAGCTTCCGGCGAGATACGCAGTATTTT.

This clone was counted a single time. The rearrangement joins TRBV7-9 to TRBJ2-1; 14 nucleotides agree with TRBD2. In germline, CDR1 is SEHNR, CDR2 FQNEAQ (reference sequence). This CDR3 has 17 residues. V shed 3 bases, J shed 0 bases, and the junction held 1 base outside the gene matches. For the CDR3, the DNA is TGTGCCAGCAGCTTCGGACTAGCGGGAGGCTCCTACAATGAGCAGTTCTTC. Translation gives CASSFGLAGGSYNEQFF.

The V call is TRBV5-6, the J call TRBJ2-7, with TRBD2 identical over 12 bases. After removal of 0 bases from V and 4 bases from J, the junction contained 8 bases not matched to a gene. The CDR3 sequence is 17 residues long. From germline, CDR1 is SGHDT and CDR2 YYEEEE. CDR3 nucleotide sequence: TGTGCCAGCAGCTTGGGACTAGCGGGAGCCCAAATTTACGAGCAGTACTTC. Protein sequence: CASSLGLAGAQIYEQYF.

The chain is built from TRBV27 and TRBJ1-2; D is ambiguous. Germline V gene lookup returns CDR1 MNHEY and CDR2 SMNVEV (reference sequence). The CDR3 spans 16 residues. Trimming shortened V by 1 base and J by 2 bases, and 14 bases separated the two germline ends. The CDR3 DNA reads TGTGCCAGCAGTTTATATAGAGAGACGGCGAACTATGGCTACACCTTC. Its protein is CASSLYRETANYGYTF.

The J gene is TRBJ2-1, the V gene TRBV5-8; 7 bases align to TRBD2. The germline CDR1 and CDR2 sequences are SGHTS and YDEGEE. The V segment lost 0 bases and the J segment 6 bases; nucleotides outside the gene matches: 3. This CDR3 region has 14 residues. CDR3 region: CASSLALAVNEQFF. DNA of the CDR3: TGTGCCAGCAGCTTGGCCCTAGCGGTCAATGAGCAGTTCTTC.

The CDR3 DNA is TGTGCCAGTAGTATGTTCAAATCTTGGACTGAAGCTTTCTTT. Encoded protein: CASSMFKSWTEAFF. The J gene is TRBJ1-1, the V gene TRBV19; no definite D call. Germline lookup yields CDR1 LNHDA and CDR2 SQIVND (reference sequence). Trimming cost V 3 bases and J 5 bases, with 13 bases left between them. The CDR3 sequence is 14 residues long.

For the CDR3, the DNA is TGTGCCAGCAGCCCCAAGGTCCGGCACCAAGAGACCCAGTACTTC. It codes for CASSPKVRHQETQYF. This rearrangement joins TRBV7-8 to TRBJ2-5; D gene uncertain. V was cut by 5 bases and J by 0 bases, with 13 bases left in between. This CDR3 spans 15 amino acids. Germline V CDR1 and CDR2: SGHVS, FQNEAQ.

The chain is built from TRBV9 and TRBJ2-7; D tentatively fits TRBD1 or TRBD2 (5 bases each). The CDR3 spans 12 residues. The V and J ends lost 4 bases and 8 bases respectively, with 13 bases between them. Germline V gene sequence: CDR1 SGDLS, CDR2 YYNGEE. CDR3 sequence: CASSPAPGQQYF. In DNA, the CDR3 is TGTGCCAGCAGCCCAGCGCCGGGGCAGCAGTACTTC.

The chain employs TRBV7-9 and TRBJ1-4; the match to TRBD1 covers 7 bases. Germline loops: CDR1 SEHNR, CDR2 FQNEAQ (reference sequence). The CDR3 is 15 residues long. J was trimmed by 5 bases and V by 1 base; bases with no gene match: 4. CDR3 in amino acids: CASSLVTGINEKLFF. The CDR3 coding sequence is TGTGCCAGCAGCTTAGTGACAGGGATCAATGAAAAACTGTTTTTT.

The V and J genes are TRBV5-1 and TRBJ2-3; no clear D. The V gene lost 1 base and the J gene lost 1 base, with 10 bases spanning the gap. Germline CDR1 reads SGHRS; CDR2 reads YFSETQ. The CDR3 loop spans 15 amino acids. The CDR3 spells CASSLFTEGTDTQYF. The CDR3 nucleotides read TGCGCCAGCAGCTTGTTCACCGAGGGCACAGATACGCAGTATTTT.

The chain links TRBV25-1 to TRBJ2-5; D is possibly TRBD1 (6 bases). This CDR3 has 14 residues. The germline CDR1 and CDR2 sequences are MGHDK and SYGVNS. The ends were cut back, 4 bases at V and 4 bases at J, with 13 bases in the middle. The CDR3 region has the DNA TGTGCCAGCAGTGTATACAGGGTTGGAGAGACCCAGTACTTC. This codes for CASSVYRVGETQYF.

V usage is TRBV18 and J usage is TRBJ2-4; D ambiguous. The CDR3 has 14 residues. Germline CDR1 and CDR2: KGHSH and LQKENI. Deletions cut 3 bases from V and 5 bases from J, with 11 bases between. The CDR3 here is CASSPSRVENIQYF. The CDR3 DNA is TGTGCCAGCTCACCGTCAAGGGTTGAAAACATTCAGTACTTC.

The gene calls are TRBV5-1 and TRBJ2-7, with 11 bases matching TRBD2. Germline V CDR1 and CDR2: SGHRS, YFSETQ. The trim removed 5 bases at V and 5 bases at J, leaving 9 bases unmatched. The CDR3 spans 15 residues. CDR3 DNA sequence: TGCGCCAGCAGAGCAGTAGCGGGAGGGCCCCACGAGCAGTACTTC. It translates to CASRAVAGGPHEQYF.

This sequence joins TRBV7-9 and TRBJ1-5, with D unclear. Germline CDR1 reads SEHNR; CDR2 reads FQNEAQ (reference sequence). The V gene lost 5 bases and the J gene lost 1 base, with 9 bases spanning the gap. This CDR3 spans 14 amino acids. The DNA for the CDR3 is TGTGCCAGCAGCCTTCAGGAAAGCAATCAGCCCCAGCATTTT. Residues: CASSLQESNQPQHF.

As regards this clone: The same CDR3 also results from other DNA sequences found in this sample. The V call is TRBV19, the J call TRBJ1-2, with no clear D. This CDR3 region has 10 residues. The germline CDR1 and CDR2 sequences are LNHDA and SQIVND (reference sequence). The V end was cut by 6 bases, the J end by 6 bases, with 5 bases between. The CDR3 coding sequence is TGTGCCAGTAGATTAAATGGCTACACCTTC. It yields the protein CASRLNGYTF.